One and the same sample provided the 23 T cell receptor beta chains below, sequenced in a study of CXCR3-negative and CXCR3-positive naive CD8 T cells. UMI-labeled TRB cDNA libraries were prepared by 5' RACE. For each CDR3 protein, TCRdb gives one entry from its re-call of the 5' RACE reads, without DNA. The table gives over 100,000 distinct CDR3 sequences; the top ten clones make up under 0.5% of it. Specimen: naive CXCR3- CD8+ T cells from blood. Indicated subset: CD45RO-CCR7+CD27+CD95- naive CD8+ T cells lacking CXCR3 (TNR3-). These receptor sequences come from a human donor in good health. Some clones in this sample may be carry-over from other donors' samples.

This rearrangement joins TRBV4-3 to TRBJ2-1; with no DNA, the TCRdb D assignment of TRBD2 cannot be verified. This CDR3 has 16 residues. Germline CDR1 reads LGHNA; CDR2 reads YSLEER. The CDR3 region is CASSPYGAGGPNEQFF.

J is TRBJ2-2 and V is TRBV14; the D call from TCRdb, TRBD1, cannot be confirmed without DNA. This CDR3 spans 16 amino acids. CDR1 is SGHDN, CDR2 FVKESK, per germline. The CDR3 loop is CASSQPGQGPTGELFF. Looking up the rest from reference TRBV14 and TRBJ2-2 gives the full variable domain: EAGVTQFPSHSVIEKGQTVTLRCDPISGHDNLYWYRRVMGKEIKFLLHFVKESKQDESGMPNNRFLAERTGGTYSTLKVQPAELEDSGVYFCASSQPGQGPTGELFFGEGSRLTVL.

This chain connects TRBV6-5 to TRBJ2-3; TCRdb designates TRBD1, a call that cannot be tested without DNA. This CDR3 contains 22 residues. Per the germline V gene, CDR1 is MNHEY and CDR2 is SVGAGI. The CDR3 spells CASSLKYPRDRGHFGFADTQYF.

CDR3 loop: CASSLGTGALEAFF. V and J are TRBV12-3 or TRBV12-4 and TRBJ1-1; no DNA is available, so the TRBD1 call from TCRdb remains unchecked. CDR3 length: 14 residues.

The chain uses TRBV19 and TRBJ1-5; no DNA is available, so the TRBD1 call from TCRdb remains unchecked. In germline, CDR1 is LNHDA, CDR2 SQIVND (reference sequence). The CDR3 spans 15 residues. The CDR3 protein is CASTLTGYSNQPQHF.

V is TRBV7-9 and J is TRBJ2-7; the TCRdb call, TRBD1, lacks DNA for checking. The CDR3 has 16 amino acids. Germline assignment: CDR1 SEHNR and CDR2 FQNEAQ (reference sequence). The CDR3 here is CASGPPVASRPYEQYF.

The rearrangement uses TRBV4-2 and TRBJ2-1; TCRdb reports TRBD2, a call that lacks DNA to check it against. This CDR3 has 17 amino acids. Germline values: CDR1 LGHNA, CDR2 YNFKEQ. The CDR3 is CASSQDRAGGYYNEQFF.

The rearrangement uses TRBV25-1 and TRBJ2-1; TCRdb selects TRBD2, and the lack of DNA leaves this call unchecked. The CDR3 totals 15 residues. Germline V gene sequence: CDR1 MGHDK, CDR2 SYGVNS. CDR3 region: CASTGTSGAYNEQFF.

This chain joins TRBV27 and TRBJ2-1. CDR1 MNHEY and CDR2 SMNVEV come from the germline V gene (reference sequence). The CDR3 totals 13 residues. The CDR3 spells CASSLSVVNEQFF.

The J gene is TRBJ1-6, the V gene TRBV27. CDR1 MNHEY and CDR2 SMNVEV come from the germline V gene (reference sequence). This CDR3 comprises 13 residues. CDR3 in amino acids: CASSSGWNSPLHF.

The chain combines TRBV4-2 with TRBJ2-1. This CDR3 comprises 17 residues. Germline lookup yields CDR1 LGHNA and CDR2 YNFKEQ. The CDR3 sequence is CASSQDVLTGSYNEQFF.

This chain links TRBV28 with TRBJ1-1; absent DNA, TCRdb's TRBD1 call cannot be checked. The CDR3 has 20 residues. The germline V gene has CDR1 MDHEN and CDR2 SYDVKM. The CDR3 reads CASSLTGITPKRGDSTEAFF.

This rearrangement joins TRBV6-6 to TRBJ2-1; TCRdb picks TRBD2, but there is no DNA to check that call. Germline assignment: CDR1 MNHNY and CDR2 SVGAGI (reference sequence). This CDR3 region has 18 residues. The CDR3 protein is CASSPQFIAGGPLDEQFF.

The CDR3 here is CASSPWTSGTAYEQYF. The chain recombines TRBV27 with TRBJ2-7; TCRdb proposes TRBD2, but this gene call is untestable without DNA. The CDR3 runs to 16 residues. Per germline, CDR1 MNHEY and CDR2 SMNVEV (reference sequence).

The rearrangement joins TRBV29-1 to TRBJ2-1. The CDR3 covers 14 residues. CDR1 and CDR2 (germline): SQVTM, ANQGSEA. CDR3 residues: CSVEVQGSYNEQFF.

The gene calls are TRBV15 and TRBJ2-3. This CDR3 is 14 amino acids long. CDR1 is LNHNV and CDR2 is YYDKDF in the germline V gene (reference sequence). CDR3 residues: CATSRARVPDTQYF.

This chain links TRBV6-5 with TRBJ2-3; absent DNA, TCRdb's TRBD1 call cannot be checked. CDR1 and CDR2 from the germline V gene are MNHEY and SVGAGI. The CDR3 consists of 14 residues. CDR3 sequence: CASSFRGFTDTQYF.

The CDR3 sequence is CSAIQGVQPQHF. This rearrangement joins TRBV20-1 to TRBJ1-5. The CDR3 has 12 residues. The V gene's germline CDR1 is DFQATT and CDR2 SNEGSKA (reference sequence).

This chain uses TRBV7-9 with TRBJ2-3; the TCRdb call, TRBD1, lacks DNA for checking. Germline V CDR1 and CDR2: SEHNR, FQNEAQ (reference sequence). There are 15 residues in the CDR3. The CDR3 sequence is CASSLVSGLTDTQYF.

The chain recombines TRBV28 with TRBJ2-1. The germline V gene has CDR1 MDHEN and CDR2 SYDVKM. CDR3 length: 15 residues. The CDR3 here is CASSFLRDSYNEQFF.

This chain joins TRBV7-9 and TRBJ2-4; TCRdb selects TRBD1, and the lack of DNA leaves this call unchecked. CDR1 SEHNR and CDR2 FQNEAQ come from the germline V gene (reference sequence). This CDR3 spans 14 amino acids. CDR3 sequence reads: CASTQGSSKNIQYF. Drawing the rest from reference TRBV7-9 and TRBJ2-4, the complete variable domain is DTGVSQNPRHKITKRGQNVTFRCDPISEHNRLYWYRQTLGQGPEFLTYFQNEAQLEKSRLLSDRFSAERPKGSFSTLEIQRTEQGDSAMYLCASTQGSSKNIQYFGAGTRLSVL.

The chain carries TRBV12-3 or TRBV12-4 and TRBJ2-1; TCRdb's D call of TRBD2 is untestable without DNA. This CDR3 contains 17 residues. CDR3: CASSSNPSGSIHNEQFF.

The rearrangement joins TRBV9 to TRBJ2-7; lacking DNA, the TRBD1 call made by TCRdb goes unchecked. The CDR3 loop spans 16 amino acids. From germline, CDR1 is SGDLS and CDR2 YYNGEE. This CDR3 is CASSPKGDRVHREQYF. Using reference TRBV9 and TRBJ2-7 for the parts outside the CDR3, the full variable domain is DSGVTQTPKHLITATGQRVTLRCSPRSGDLSVYWYQQSLDQGLQFLIQYYNGEERAKGNILERFSAQQFPDLHSELNLSSLELGDSALYFCASSPKGDRVHREQYFGPGTRLTVT.